Here is one T cell receptor (beta chain) with its context. Its antigen remains unidentified. Spanning cysteine to phenylalanine, the CDR3 consists of 16 amino acids. Only the CDR3 DNA is retained, 48 bases long and in frame from the first base. CDR1 and CDR2, per the germline V gene, are SGHAT and FQNNGV. Compared with germline, V lacks 1 base and J lacks 5 bases; bases without a gene match: 6. In total, approximately 690 healthy bone marrow donors made up the cohort. At the time of sampling, every cohort member was nominally healthy, though immune exposures that went unrecorded were likely present. The donor tested CMV seronegative, placing the donor among the 350 to 400 seronegative members of the cohort. Every donor gave a peripheral blood sample, and the peripheral blood mononuclear cells from that sample were used for TCR beta sequencing. The Qiagen DNeasy Blood Extraction Kit was used to extract genomic DNA from the blood cell samples.

The sample belongs to a study of cytomegalovirus exposure and HLA in healthy donors (dated by TCRdb to about 2017). The study in broad terms: An earlier analysis of about 560 of the donors reported about 300 Gb of sequence data and 117 million unique TCR beta sequences obtained from around 180 million T cells. The study combined high-throughput TCR immunosequencing, statistical association of individual TCRs with disease status, and machine learning to predict cytomegalovirus infection status. Alongside the repertoire data, information on donor age, sex, ethnicity and CMV serostatus was compiled. Besides the first cohort of roughly 640 subjects, a separate validation cohort made up of 90 to 150 different subjects was used. To decide whether each TCR beta V gene segment behaved as functional or pseudogenic, an earlier analysis of 587 of the donors relied on high-throughput TCR beta sequencing. The study aimed to test whether cataloging public T cell receptors could reveal signatures of past pathogen exposure. The study used immunosequencing to profile the T cell repertoires of several hundred subjects and linked those repertoires to cytomegalovirus serostatus. The number of typed donors differed by locus: roughly 629-640 for A, B, C, DRB1 and DQB1; 500 to 550 for DQA1; approximately 600 for DPA1; and around 470 for DPB1. All discovery cohort repertoires had been generated using a single sequencing platform. Roughly 5 DR-DQ haplotypes were treated as single units for association and clustering because of strong linkage in the cohort. In a later analysis, previously published TCR beta repertoires from hundreds of donors were re-analyzed and high-resolution HLA genotyping was added so that TCR occurrence patterns could be studied. An early release covering roughly 600 HLA-typed donors comprised 250 to 350 gigabases of sequencing data and tens of millions of unique TCR sequences. Rather than using new phenotypic data, the later analysis identified candidate immune exposures from TCR beta sequences and from how often those sequences occurred across donors. Both class I and class II loci were covered by HLA typing, at four-digit resolution. Among approximately 370 genotyped donors of the cohort, an average of roughly 230,000 unique TCR beta nucleotide sequences was sequenced per donor, of which about 18% were non-productive. In a later genetic analysis, genome-wide SNP genotypes for about 55% of the roughly 670 donors were used, and that subset was treated as a discovery cohort. Of the roughly 410 genotyped donors, less than 85% were placed in the genetic ancestry cluster associated with self-reported Caucasian donors.

Points the paper makes about the study in general: Across donors, most TCR sequences were observed very rarely, whereas some public TCRs were present in many individuals. In a later genetic analysis, a missense DCLRE1C variant was associated with V-gene and J-gene trimming of TCR beta chains, and the association was replicated in an independent cohort. Only TCR beta chains were sequenced in this cohort, and the absence of alpha or paired-chain data limited detectable features. Compared with the roughly 700-donor mean, donors in an Asian-associated ancestry cluster had fewer N-insertions in productive TCRs, according to a later genetic analysis. Sequencing depth was assumed to be roughly uniform across donors in the presence/absence analyses, though that assumption may not hold. The only immune exposure information available for the cohort was CMV serostatus. When HLA alleles, especially DR and DQ, strongly co-occurred, TCR associations were difficult to assign to individual alleles. The authors suggested that the approach could potentially be generalized to other disease states and immunological phenotypes. A cluster of highly shared sequence variants was judged likely to represent a technical artifact of the sequencing pipeline. Because counts were too low, about 17 rarely observed V segments, including chromosome 9 orphons, were excluded from the earlier analysis of 587 of the donors. A further reported finding was that TCR beta sequences accurately predicted the HLA-A and HLA-B alleles for most subjects in the first cohort. In an earlier analysis of some 500 of the donors, most TCR beta V segments were observed in productive rearrangements about 87% or about 30% of the time, broadly matching IMGT annotations. Most CMV-associated TCR beta chains appeared to be HLA-restricted in a later analysis, and the HLA associations seemed to be driven largely by CMV exposure. At a false discovery rate of 0.05, a later analysis linked some 17,000 TCR beta sequences to specific HLA alleles. In the study, some 180 TCR beta chains were listed as associated with cytomegalovirus. Several of the top co-occurrence clusters appeared to be linked to parvovirus B19, influenza, CMV and Epstein-Barr virus, according to a later analysis. A few of the identified cytomegalovirus-associated TCR beta chains were confirmed in vitro to be specific for cytomegalovirus antigens. Compared with equally common non-associated chains, HLA-associated TCR beta chains in a later analysis were more clonally expanded and had lower generation probabilities. Because HLA typing was unavailable for some donors at each locus, only the typed subset was used in association tests. In a later analysis, TCR association rates were found to vary across HLA loci, with the most associated TCRs seen for DRB1 alleles and the fewest for HLA-C alleles. Because the 87-base-pair reads could not distinguish some IMGT-functional V segments, including TRBV6-2 and TRBV6-3, those segments were excluded. Cytomegalovirus status was reported to be diagnosed by the classifier with high specificity and sensitivity in both the original and validation cohorts. Correlated functional status among segregating V segments might be attributable to linkage disequilibrium, but an unknown experimental factor could not be ruled out.

Preparation of the library involved the immunoSEQ multiplex PCR assay. For the multiplex PCR, a mixture combining 60 forward primers for TCR Vbeta segments and 13 reverse primers for TCR Jbeta segments was used. The CDR3 region of rearranged TCR beta genes was amplified from genomic DNA by a multiplex PCR assay. The amplified TCR beta libraries were sequenced on the Illumina HiSeq System as 87-base-pair reads. As for how the authors treated the data: Across the roughly 640 repertoires, a later analysis counted tens of millions of unique TCR beta chains, some 11 million of which were shared by at least two donors. A nearest-neighbor algorithm error-corrected the raw reads and collapsed the reads into unique sequences, merging closely related sequences to remove PCR and sequencing errors. To assign V, D and J gene segments, CDR3 sequences were aligned to IMGT reference sequences. Each retained sequence needed at least a six-nucleotide match to both a V gene segment and a J gene segment. Rearrangements were called productive when the CDR3 lacked stop codons and stayed in frame with V and J; all others were non-productive. Following IMGT convention, CDR3 was defined as the stretch from the second conserved V-encoded cysteine to the conserved J-encoded phenylalanine. Sequences without an unambiguous match to a single V gene segment were excluded from the earlier analysis of about 630 of the donors. An earlier analysis of approximately 590 of the donors classified V segments as functional when productive rearrangements were above 56.7% and as segregating when the standard deviation between donors was above 5%. A statistical classification framework was developed to diagnose cytomegalovirus status using the catalog of TCR beta chain sequences. A later analysis assigned V and J genes by comparing TCR nucleotide sequences with IMGT/GENE-DB human TR gene sequences. A later analysis assigned CDR3 sequences and most-parsimonious VDJ recombination scenarios with the TCRdist pipeline. In a later analysis, each TCR beta chain was defined by its CDR3 amino acid sequence together with its V-gene family, and reads without a unique V-gene family were excluded. A later analysis removed 592 highly shared, low-generation-probability nucleotide sequences to deal with suspected cross-contamination and a sequencing artifact. In a later analysis, a clonal expansion index was calculated for each public chain from normalized within-repertoire ranks of inferred template counts. Generation probabilities in a later analysis came from a VDJ recombination model fitted to out-of-frame rearrangements, and those results were checked against IGoR. Hypergeometric tests were used in a later analysis to score TCR-TCR, TCR-HLA and TCR-CMV co-occurrence, with a repertoire-size bias correction applied to the TCR pairs. A later analysis estimated false discovery rates by permuting HLA or CMV assignments 20 times. In a later analysis, co-occurring TCRs were grouped with DBSCAN, and TCRdist sequence similarity was added when clustering was performed within HLA-allele-positive subsets. For co-occurrence clustering, repertoires with fewer than 30,000 or more than 120,000 public chains were excluded, along with roughly 5 repertoires with anomalous nucleotide sharing. The immuneACCESS repertoire file appears here via TCRdb, limited to in-frame rearrangements. These files lack a portion of the clones; in checked studies, under half of the deficit traces to unresolved V genes, and the cause of the others is not known. The D gene and trimming were derived from the DNA, and the V and J assignments and clone size from that table. The table held for this sample gives 60,000 to 80,000 clones. Of the sample, approximately 0.78% is held by the ten largest clones.

The origin of this receptor is a boy under 18 in good health and CMV-seronegative. Material: PBMCs. The rearranged chain carries TRBV11-2 and TRBJ2-3, and 10 bases in between align with TRBD2. The nucleotide sequence reads as follows: TGTGCCAGCAGCTTAGGGCTAGCGGGGGATGGAGATACGCAGTATTTT. It encodes CASSLGLAGDGDTQYF. The CDR3, completed at both ends by the reference TRBV11-2 and TRBJ2-3 genes, gives the full variable domain EAGVAQSPRYKIIEKRQSVAFWCNPISGHATLYWYQQILGQGPKLLIQFQNNGVVDDSQLPKDRFSAERLKGVDSTLKIQPAKLEDSAVYLCASSLGLAGDGDTQYFGPGTRLTVL.